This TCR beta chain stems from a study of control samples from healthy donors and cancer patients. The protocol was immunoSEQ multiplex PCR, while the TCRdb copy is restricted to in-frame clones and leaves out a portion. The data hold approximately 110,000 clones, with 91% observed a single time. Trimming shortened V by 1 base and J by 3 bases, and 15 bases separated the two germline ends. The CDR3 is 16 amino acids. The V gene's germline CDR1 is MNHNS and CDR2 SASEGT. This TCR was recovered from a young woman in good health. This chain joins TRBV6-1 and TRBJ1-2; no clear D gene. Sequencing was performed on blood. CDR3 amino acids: CASSEERLVDHYGYTF. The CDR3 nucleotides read TGTGCCAGCAGTGAAGAGAGACTAGTTGATCACTATGGCTACACCTTC.